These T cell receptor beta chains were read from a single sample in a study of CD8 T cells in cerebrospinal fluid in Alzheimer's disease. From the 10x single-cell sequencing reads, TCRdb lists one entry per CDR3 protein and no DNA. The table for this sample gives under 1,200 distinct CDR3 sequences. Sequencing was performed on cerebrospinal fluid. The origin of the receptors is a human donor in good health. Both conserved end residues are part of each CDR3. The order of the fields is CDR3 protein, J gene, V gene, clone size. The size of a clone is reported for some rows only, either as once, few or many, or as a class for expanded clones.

cdr3_aa: CASSLAGTRNQPQHF
j_call: TRBJ1-5
v_call: TRBV7-3
clone_size: medium-sized

cdr3_aa: CASSQIIGSPLHF
j_call: TRBJ1-6
v_call: TRBV3-1
clone_size: medium-sized

cdr3_aa: CASSYQHGSNQPQHF
j_call: TRBJ1-5
v_call: TRBV6-5
clone_size: NA

cdr3_aa: CSVEVLAGRTDTQYF
j_call: TRBJ2-3
v_call: TRBV29-1
clone_size: medium-sized

cdr3_aa: CASSLGTASSTDTQYF
j_call: TRBJ2-3
v_call: TRBV7-9
clone_size: medium-sized

cdr3_aa: CASSGTGGIETQYF
j_call: TRBJ2-5
v_call: TRBV5-4
clone_size: medium-sized

cdr3_aa: CASSQVPGPYEQYF
j_call: TRBJ2-7
v_call: TRBV4-1
clone_size: medium-sized

cdr3_aa: CARPRADILKNTEAFF
j_call: TRBJ1-1
v_call: TRBV14
clone_size: medium-sized

cdr3_aa: CASSRTDRLNTIYF
j_call: TRBJ1-3
v_call: TRBV7-8
clone_size: medium-sized

cdr3_aa: CASSLSQASRGEQYF
j_call: TRBJ2-7
v_call: TRBV28
clone_size: medium-sized

cdr3_aa: CASSDSPWTEQYF
j_call: TRBJ2-7
v_call: TRBV6-4
clone_size: medium-sized

cdr3_aa: CASSARFREYSNQPQHF
j_call: TRBJ1-5
v_call: TRBV4-1
clone_size: medium-sized

cdr3_aa: CSVTAAYEQYF
j_call: TRBJ2-7
v_call: TRBV29-1
clone_size: large

cdr3_aa: CASSLYSGTSGYEQYF
j_call: TRBJ2-7
v_call: TRBV6-1
clone_size: NA

cdr3_aa: CASSPIADSSYNEQFF
j_call: TRBJ2-1
v_call: TRBV5-1
clone_size: medium-sized

cdr3_aa: CASSTSMGLNEQFF
j_call: TRBJ2-1
v_call: TRBV27
clone_size: NA

cdr3_aa: CASSRGPYGYTF
j_call: TRBJ1-2
v_call: TRBV11-2
clone_size: medium-sized

cdr3_aa: CASSQDKNYLTGELFF
j_call: TRBJ2-2
v_call: TRBV4-3
clone_size: medium-sized

cdr3_aa: CASSPQGFGTEAFF
j_call: TRBJ1-1
v_call: TRBV7-2
clone_size: large

cdr3_aa: CASSSRWGHDQPQHF
j_call: TRBJ1-5
v_call: TRBV7-2
clone_size: large

cdr3_aa: CASSLTHPVGARETQYF
j_call: TRBJ2-5
v_call: TRBV5-6
clone_size: medium-sized

cdr3_aa: CASSLRGSGANVLTF
j_call: TRBJ2-6
v_call: TRBV12-3/TRBV12-4
clone_size: large

cdr3_aa: CASSTRDRGLQNEKLFF
j_call: TRBJ1-4
v_call: TRBV5-4
clone_size: medium-sized

cdr3_aa: CAIRGDSYNEQFF
j_call: TRBJ2-1
v_call: TRBV10-3
clone_size: NA

cdr3_aa: CASSLATSASTDTQYF
j_call: TRBJ2-3
v_call: TRBV5-1
clone_size: medium-sized

cdr3_aa: CASRPEGLAGSNEQFF
j_call: TRBJ2-1
v_call: TRBV6-6
clone_size: large

cdr3_aa: CASSQDFAGANVLTF
j_call: TRBJ2-6
v_call: TRBV7-7
clone_size: large

cdr3_aa: CASTLAGHTYTEAFF
j_call: TRBJ1-1
v_call: TRBV12-3/TRBV12-4
clone_size: medium-sized

cdr3_aa: CASSFDRDTEAFF
j_call: TRBJ1-1
v_call: TRBV6-2/TRBV6-3
clone_size: large

cdr3_aa: CASSPTRTSGGYEQYF
j_call: TRBJ2-7
v_call: TRBV18
clone_size: NA

cdr3_aa: CASSQATGTGFNEQFF
j_call: TRBJ2-1
v_call: TRBV3-1
clone_size: large

cdr3_aa: CASSFGGTVSSYEQYF
j_call: TRBJ2-7
v_call: TRBV5-6
clone_size: medium-sized

cdr3_aa: CASSGELERGYTEAFF
j_call: TRBJ1-1
v_call: TRBV2
clone_size: NA

cdr3_aa: CASSPETGRNEKLFF
j_call: TRBJ1-4
v_call: TRBV18
clone_size: medium-sized